Listed here are 7 T cell receptor beta chains from one sample, sequenced in a study of T-cell memory formation after mild COVID-19. TCRdb analysed the 5' RACE reads with MiXCR anew, one entry per CDR3 protein. The profile shows roughly 350,000 distinct CDR3 sequences, around 28% of them singletons. Material for sequencing was PBMCs or a T cell subset sorted from them (not recorded which). Every receptor here comes from an adult woman who had mild COVID-19 (a few samples of this study predate the infection). Cell type and time point are not known.

The chain links TRBV20-1 to TRBJ2-7; 8 nucleotides line up with TRBD1. The CDR3 has 14 residues. The germline V gene has CDR1 DFQATT and CDR2 SNEGSKA (reference sequence). After removal of 5 bases from V and 4 bases from J, the junction contained 10 bases not matched to a gene. Here the CDR3 DNA reads TGCAGTGCTGACAGGGGCCCCAGTTCGTACGAGCAGTACTTC. Translating gives CSADRGPSSYEQYF.

The CDR3 DNA reads TGTGCCAGCAGTGACTTTGGACAGGGGGCAGAGACCCAGTACTTC. Its protein product is CASSDFGQGAETQYF. The J gene is TRBJ2-5, the V gene TRBV3-1; the match to TRBD1 covers 11 bases. Trimming took 6 bases from V and 4 from J; bases not matched to a gene: 7. The CDR3 loop spans 15 amino acids. Germline V gene lookup returns CDR1 LGHDT and CDR2 YNNKEL (reference sequence).

This clonotype was counted only a few times. This rearrangement joins TRBV5-1 to TRBJ2-1, with 11 bases identical to TRBD2. Germline V gene data show CDR1 as SGHRS and CDR2 as YFSETQ. The trim removed 4 bases at V and 0 bases at J, leaving 9 bases unmatched. The CDR3 runs to 18 residues. CDR3 region: CASSLGGLAAGSYNEQFF. The DNA of the CDR3 is TGCGCCAGCAGCCTGGGGGGACTAGCGGCGGGCTCCTACAATGAGCAGTTCTTC.

V and J are TRBV4-2 and TRBJ2-1, with TRBD2 identical over 14 bases. The CDR3 has 18 amino acids. Losses at the gene ends were 4 bases for V and 6 bases for J; bases not matched to a gene: 11. The V gene's germline CDR1 is LGHNA and CDR2 YNFKEQ. CDR3 in DNA: TGTGCCAGCAGCCCTACCCCTCCGGGACTAGCGGGAGTCAATGAGCAGTTCTTC. Protein sequence: CASSPTPPGLAGVNEQFF.

This clonotype has a handful of counts. The rearrangement links TRBV19 to TRBJ1-2; D uncertain. This CDR3 has 15 residues. V lost 3 bases and J 5 bases, leaving 16 bases between the germline ends. Germline lookup yields CDR1 LNHDA and CDR2 SQIVND (reference sequence). DNA for the CDR3: TGTGCCAGTAGTATCCCGCAGAAGGGCCCATATGGCTACACCTTC. As protein: CASSIPQKGPYGYTF.

This clonotype was counted between two and nine times. V and J are TRBV10-3 and TRBJ2-5, with 7 positions matching TRBD2. Germline V gives CDR1 ENHRY, CDR2 SYGVKD. CDR3 length equals 14 residues. V shed 3 bases, J shed 2 bases, and the junction held 3 bases outside the gene matches. CDR3 bases: TGTGCCATCAGTGAAGCGGGACGGCAAGAGACCCAGTACTTC. Its translation is CAISEAGRQETQYF.

This clonotype occurred a few times. The rearrangement uses TRBV5-6 and TRBJ1-1; D not resolved. CDR1 and CDR2 from the germline V gene are SGHDT and YYEEEE. The ends were cut back, 4 bases at V and 5 bases at J, with 27 bases in the middle. The CDR3 is 18 amino acids. CDR3 nucleotides: TGTGCCAGCAGCGTAATTGATCTATCCGCCCCCGGATGGACTGAAGCTTTCTTT. Translating gives CASSVIDLSAPGWTEAFF.